Detailed here is one TCR beta chain. Original methodology: Reference gene primer amplification gave nucleated cell count estimates. Clones were read by immunoSEQ multiplex PCR, and TCRdb kept only the in-frame ones, dropping some. The V and J calls and clone size are taken from that table; D and trimming were inferred from the DNA. Altogether approximately 250,000 clones are present, roughly 83% being singletons, with the ten largest covering approximately 6%. The data derive from a study of blood T cell repertoires in COVID-19. Study in general: PBMCs, B-cell-depleted T cells, or T cells provided the cDNA or gDNA that made up the material.

The CDR3 totals 16 residues. Germline assignment: CDR1 MNHEY and CDR2 SMNVEV (reference sequence). V lost 6 bases and J lost 5; bases outside the gene matches: 10. The chain has TRBV27 and TRBJ2-3, with 11 positions matching TRBD1. Material: peripheral blood. The clonotype comes from a woman older than 75 with COVID-19, enrolled during active disease. Here the CDR3 DNA reads TGTGCCAGCAGGACACCGGGGACAGGGGGTAGAGATACGCAGTATTTT. It is translated as CASRTPGTGGRDTQYF.